The present entry profiles one TCR beta chain with its context. Its target is unknown. These data come from a study of T cell repertoires in cytomegalovirus infection. Study details: It can be stated that public TCR beta signatures indicated CMV infection as well as a matching HLA type. Study findings and constraints: Across the ex vivo response, the dominant clonotypes were HLA-C-restricted CMV-specific TCR beta clonotypes.

TCRdb re-analysed the reads in MiXCR, keeping a single row per CDR3 protein. The sample consists of tens of thousands of distinct CDR3 sequences, about 20% of them appearing once. Losses at the gene ends were 5 bases for V and 0 bases for J; bases not matched to a gene: 6. CDR1 and CDR2 from the germline V gene are SGHAT and FQNNGV. CDR3 length: 17 amino acids. The source of this sequence is a human donor in good health (CMV status not recorded). Some clones in this sample may be carry-over from other donors' samples. The V call is TRBV11-2, the J call TRBJ1-5; 11 nucleotides match TRBD1. Source: CD8+ T cells from cultured PBMCs, taken from culture after CMV antigen stimulation. The CDR3 is CASSLRTGGNSNQPQHF. Written as DNA, the CDR3 is TGTGCCAGCAGCCTACGGACAGGGGGCAATAGCAATCAGCCCCAGCATTTT.